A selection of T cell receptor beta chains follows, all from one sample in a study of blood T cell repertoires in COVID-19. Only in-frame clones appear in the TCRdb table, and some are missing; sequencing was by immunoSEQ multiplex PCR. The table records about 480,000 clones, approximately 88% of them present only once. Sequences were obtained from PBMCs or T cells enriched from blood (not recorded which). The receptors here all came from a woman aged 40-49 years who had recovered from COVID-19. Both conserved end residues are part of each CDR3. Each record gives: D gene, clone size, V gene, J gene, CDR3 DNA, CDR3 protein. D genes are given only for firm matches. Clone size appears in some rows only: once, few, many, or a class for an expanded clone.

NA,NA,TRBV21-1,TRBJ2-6,TGTGCCAGCAGCAAAGCAGGGGGGGGAATCGCCTCTGGGGCCAACGTCCTGACTTTC,CASSKAGGGIASGANVLTF
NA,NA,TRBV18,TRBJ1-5,TGTGCCAGCTCAAGTTACGGGGTTGGCAATCAGCCCCAGCATTTT,CASSSYGVGNQPQHF
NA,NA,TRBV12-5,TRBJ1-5,TGTGCTAGTGGTTTGAAAAGCGATCAGCCCCAGCATTTT,CASGLKSDQPQHF
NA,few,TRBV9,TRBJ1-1,TGTGCCAGCAGCCCCCTGGGGGGGCGTGATGAAGCTTTCTTT,CASSPLGGRDEAFF
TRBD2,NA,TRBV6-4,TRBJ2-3,TGTGCCAGCAGTATAGCGGGAGGACCGCCAGATACGCAGTATTTT,CASSIAGGPPDTQYF
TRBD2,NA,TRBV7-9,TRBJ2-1,TGTGCCAGCAGCTCACCGGGACTAGCGGGGGAAGAGCAGTTCTTC,CASSSPGLAGEEQFF
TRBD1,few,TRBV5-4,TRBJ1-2,TGTGCCAGCAGCGTAGATGGGACAGCCCGAGGGTCTGGCTACACCTTC,CASSVDGTARGSGYTF
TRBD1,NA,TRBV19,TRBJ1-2,TGTGCCAGTAGTCTACAGGGGGCGGGCGGCTACACCTTC,CASSLQGAGGYTF
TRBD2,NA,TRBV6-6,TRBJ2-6,TGTGCCAGCAGTCCTAGGCTAGCGGGGGGCACTGGGGCCAACGTCCTGACTTTC,CASSPRLAGGTGANVLTF
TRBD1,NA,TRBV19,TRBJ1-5,TGTGCCAGTAGTACCAGGGGGACAGAAAACACCCTTTCAATCCGGGCCCAGCATTTT,CASSTRGTENTLSIRAQHF
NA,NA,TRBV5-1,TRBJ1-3,TGCGCCAGCAGCTTGGGGCGGGACACCATATATTTT,CASSLGRDTIYF